A selection of T cell receptor beta chains follows, all from one sample in a study of identical twins. Each CDR3 protein gets one entry after TCRdb re-called the 5' RACE reads with MiXCR. The sample holds 400,000 to 550,000 distinct CDR3 sequences; 22% are singletons and the top ten take around 0.9%. These data were also filed under a second study, of T cells expressing NK-cell markers.

Sequenced input: CD4+ T cells sorted from blood. The receptors derive from a young woman in good health. The CDR3 runs from the conserved cysteine through the conserved F or W. Each record gives: J gene, V gene, CDR3 protein.

TRBJ1-5 | TRBV7-2 | CASSLGDSRDQPQHF
TRBJ2-1 | TRBV20-1 | CSGTGLTYNEQFF
TRBJ1-4 | TRBV20-1 | CSASRGLANEKLFF
TRBJ1-3 | TRBV28 | CASGDGGGGRNTIYF
TRBJ2-7 | TRBV20-1 | CSVPAPGPMNEQYF
TRBJ1-6 | TRBV4-1 | CASSQETETPLHF
TRBJ1-5 | TRBV20-1 | CSARPTGVLNQPQHF
TRBJ1-2 | TRBV5-1 | CASSLVQASAGYGYTF
TRBJ2-7 | TRBV7-8 | CASSLLGLAGSSYEQYF
TRBJ1-5 | TRBV6-6 | CASSYSIRDPQHF
TRBJ2-7 | TRBV9 | CASSVESSGNEQYF
TRBJ2-3 | TRBV12-3/TRBV12-4 | CASRGTGVTDTQYF
TRBJ2-7 | TRBV9 | CASSVGSRLSDEQYF
TRBJ2-5 | TRBV12-3/TRBV12-4 | CASNRQEETQYF
TRBJ2-3 | TRBV10-3 | CAISFEHGGDSATQYF
TRBJ1-6 | TRBV2 | CASKVLSTIDSPLHF
TRBJ2-5 | TRBV29-1 | CSVGDNRKETQYF
TRBJ2-3 | TRBV20-1 | CSAIAASTDTQYF
TRBJ1-1 | TRBV20-1 | CSVRQGYTEAFF
TRBJ1-1 | TRBV27 | CASRGNPMGKTEAFF
TRBJ2-7 | TRBV20-1 | CSANTGSYEQYF
TRBJ2-3 | TRBV20-1 | CSARSTDTQYF
TRBJ2-1 | TRBV20-1 | CSASLAGGEQFF
TRBJ2-7 | TRBV5-4 | CASSLSGSDEQYF
TRBJ2-3 | TRBV12-3/TRBV12-4 | CASSFMFADTQYF
TRBJ1-2 | TRBV4-3 | CASSRQETRHGYTF